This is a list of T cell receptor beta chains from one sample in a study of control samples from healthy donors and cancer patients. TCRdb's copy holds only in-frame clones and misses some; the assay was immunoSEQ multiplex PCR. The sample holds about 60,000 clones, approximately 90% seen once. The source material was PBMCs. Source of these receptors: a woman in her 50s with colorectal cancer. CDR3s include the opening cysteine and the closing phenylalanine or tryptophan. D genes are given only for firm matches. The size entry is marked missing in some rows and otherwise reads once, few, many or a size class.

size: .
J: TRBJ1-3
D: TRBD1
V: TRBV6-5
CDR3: CASRIQGANTIYF
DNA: TGTGCCAGCAGGATACAGGGGGCAAACACCATATATTTT

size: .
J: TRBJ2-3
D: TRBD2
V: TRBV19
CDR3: CASSSAGTSTDTQYF
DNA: TGTGCCAGTAGTTCAGCGGGGACTAGCACAGATACGCAGTATTTT

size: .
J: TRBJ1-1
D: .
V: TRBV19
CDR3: CASSIVGRGNTEAFF
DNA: TGTGCCAGTAGTATTGTGGGCAGAGGGAACACTGAAGCTTTCTTT

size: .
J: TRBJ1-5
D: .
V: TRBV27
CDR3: CASSLSKGDANQPQHF
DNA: TGTGCCAGCAGTTTATCGAAGGGGGACGCCAATCAGCCCCAGCATTTT

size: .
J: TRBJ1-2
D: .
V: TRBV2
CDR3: CASSAGARGYTF
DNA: TGTGCCAGCAGTGCAGGGGCGCGGGGCTACACCTTC

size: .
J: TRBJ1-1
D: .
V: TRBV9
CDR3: CASSYRDNTEAFF
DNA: TGTGCCAGCAGTTACAGGGATAACACTGAAGCTTTCTTT

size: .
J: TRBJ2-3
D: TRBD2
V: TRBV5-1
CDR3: CASGPTSRSLDTQYF
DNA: TGCGCCAGCGGTCCGACTAGCAGGTCATTAGATACGCAGTATTTT

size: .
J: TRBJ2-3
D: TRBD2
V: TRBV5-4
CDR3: CASSSSAGSTDTQYF
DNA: TGTGCCAGCAGCTCATCAGCGGGATCAACAGATACGCAGTATTTT

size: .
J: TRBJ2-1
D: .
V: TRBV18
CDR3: CASSPTVSYNEQFF
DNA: TGTGCCAGCTCCCCGACAGTTTCGTACAATGAGCAGTTCTTC

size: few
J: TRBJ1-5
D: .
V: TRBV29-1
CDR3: CSVRDLDQPQHF
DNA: TGCAGCGTTCGGGACCTGGATCAGCCCCAGCATTTT

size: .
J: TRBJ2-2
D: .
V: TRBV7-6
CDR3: CASSSDLRQATGELFF
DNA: TGTGCCAGCAGCTCCGACCTCCGACAGGCCACCGGGGAGCTGTTTTTT

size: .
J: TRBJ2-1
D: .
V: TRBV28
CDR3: CASSFSPSMREQFF
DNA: TGTGCCAGCAGTTTTAGTCCCTCCATGCGTGAGCAGTTCTTC

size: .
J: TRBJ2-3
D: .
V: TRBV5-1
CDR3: CASSPQDASTDTQYF
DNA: TGCGCCAGCAGCCCACAGGATGCTAGCACAGATACGCAGTATTTT

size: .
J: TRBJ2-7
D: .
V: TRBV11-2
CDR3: CASSLDDDLSYEQYF
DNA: TGTGCCAGCAGCTTAGATGATGACCTCTCCTACGAGCAGTACTTC

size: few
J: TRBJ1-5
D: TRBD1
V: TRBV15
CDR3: CATSKTQGAGQPQHF
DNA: TGTGCCACCAGCAAAACTCAGGGGGCCGGTCAGCCCCAGCATTTT

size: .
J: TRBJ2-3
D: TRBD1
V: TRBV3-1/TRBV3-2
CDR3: CASSRKTGGADTQYF
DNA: TGTGCCAGCAGTCGAAAAACAGGGGGCGCAGATACGCAGTATTTT

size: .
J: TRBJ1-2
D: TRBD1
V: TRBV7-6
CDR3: CASSLFPSTPGQVVGYTF
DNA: TGTGCCAGCAGCTTATTTCCGTCAACCCCGGGACAGGTAGTTGGCTACACCTTC

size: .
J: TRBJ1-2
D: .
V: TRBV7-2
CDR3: CASSLGRDGYTF
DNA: TGTGCCAGCAGCCTCGGGCGGGATGGCTACACCTTC

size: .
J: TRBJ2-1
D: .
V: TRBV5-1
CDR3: CASSLEAGHSYNEQFF
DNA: TGCGCCAGCAGCTTGGAAGCGGGCCACTCCTACAATGAGCAGTTCTTC

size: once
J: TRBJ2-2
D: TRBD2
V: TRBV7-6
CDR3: CASSPRGPSGGSGTGELFF
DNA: TGTGCCAGCAGCCCCCGGGGGCCCAGCGGGGGGAGTGGCACCGGGGAGCTGTTTTTT

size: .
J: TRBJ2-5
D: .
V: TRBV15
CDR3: CATSRVGGTQYF
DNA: TGTGCCACCAGCAGAGTCGGTGGTACCCAGTACTTC

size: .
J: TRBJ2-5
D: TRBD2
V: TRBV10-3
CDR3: CAISWSLAPQETQYF
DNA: TGTGCCATCAGTTGGTCACTAGCGCCACAAGAGACCCAGTACTTC

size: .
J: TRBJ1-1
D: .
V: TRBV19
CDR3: CASSIAVNTEAFF
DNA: TGTGCCAGTAGTATAGCGGTGAACACTGAAGCTTTCTTT

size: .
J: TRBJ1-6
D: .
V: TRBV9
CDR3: CASSVLGRDNSPLHF
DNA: TGTGCCAGCAGCGTACTGGGACGGGATAATTCACCCCTCCACTTT

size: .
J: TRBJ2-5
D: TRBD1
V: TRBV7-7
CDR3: CASSLGTGRQETQYF
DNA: TGTGCTAGCAGCTTAGGGACAGGGAGGCAAGAGACCCAGTACTTC

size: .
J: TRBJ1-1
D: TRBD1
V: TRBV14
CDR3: CASSPRQGVNTEAFF
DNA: TGTGCCAGCAGCCCTCGACAGGGGGTGAACACTGAAGCTTTCTTT

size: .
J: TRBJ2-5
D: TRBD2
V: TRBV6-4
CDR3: CASSKLAGAPETQYF
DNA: TGTGCCAGCAGTAAACTAGCGGGAGCCCCAGAGACCCAGTACTTC

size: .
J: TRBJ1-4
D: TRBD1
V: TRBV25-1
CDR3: CASSADREGVGEKLFF
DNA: TGTGCCAGCAGTGCGGACAGGGAGGGAGTGGGTGAAAAACTGTTTTTT

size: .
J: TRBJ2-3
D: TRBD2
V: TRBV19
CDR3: CASSGVAGTTDTQYF
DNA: TGTGCCAGTAGTGGAGTAGCGGGAACCACAGATACGCAGTATTTT

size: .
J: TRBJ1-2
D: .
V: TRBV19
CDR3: CASSDRGYTF
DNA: TGTGCCAGTAGTGATAGGGGCTACACCTTC

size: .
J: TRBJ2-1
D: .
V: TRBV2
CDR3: CASSFTSEGFF
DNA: TGTGCCAGCAGTTTTACTAGTGAGGGCTTCTTC

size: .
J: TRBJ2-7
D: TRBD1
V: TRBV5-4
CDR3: CASSTHRDRGNYEQYF
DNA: TGTGCCAGCAGCACCCACCGGGACAGGGGTAACTACGAGCAGTACTTC

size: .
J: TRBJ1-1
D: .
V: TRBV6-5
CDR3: CASRLDRNTEAFF
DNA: TGTGCCAGCAGACTCGACAGGAACACTGAAGCTTTCTTT

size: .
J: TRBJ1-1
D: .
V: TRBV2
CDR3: CARDALGGAITEAFF
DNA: TGTGCCAGAGATGCCTTGGGAGGGGCGATCACTGAAGCTTTCTTT

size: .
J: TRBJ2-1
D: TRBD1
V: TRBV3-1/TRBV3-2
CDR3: CASSQDWTGNNEQFF
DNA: TGTGCCAGCAGCCAAGACTGGACAGGGAACAATGAGCAGTTCTTC

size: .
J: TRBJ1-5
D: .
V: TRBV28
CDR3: CASSLSGQPQHF
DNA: TGTGCCAGCAGTTTAAGCGGGCAGCCCCAGCATTTT

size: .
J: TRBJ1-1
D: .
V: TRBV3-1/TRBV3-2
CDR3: CASSQSGAEAFF
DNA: TGTGCCAGCAGCCAATCCGGGGCTGAAGCTTTCTTT

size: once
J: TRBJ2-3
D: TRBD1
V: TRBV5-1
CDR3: CASSVTGTGPSTDTQYF
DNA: TGCGCCAGCAGCGTAACCGGGACAGGGCCTAGCACAGATACGCAGTATTTT

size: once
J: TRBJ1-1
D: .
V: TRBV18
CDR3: CASSLRTEAFF
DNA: TGTGCCAGCTCCCTTCGTACTGAAGCTTTCTTT

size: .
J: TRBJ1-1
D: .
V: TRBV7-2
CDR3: CASTPGRSNTEAFF
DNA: TGTGCCAGCACCCCGGGACGGTCAAACACTGAAGCTTTCTTT

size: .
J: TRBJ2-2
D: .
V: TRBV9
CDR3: CASSVNLQGELFF
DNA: TGTGCCAGCAGCGTAAACCTTCAGGGGGAGCTGTTTTTT

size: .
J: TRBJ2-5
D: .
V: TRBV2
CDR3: CASRSQGQETQYF
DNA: TGTGCCAGCAGGAGCCAGGGACAAGAGACCCAGTACTTC